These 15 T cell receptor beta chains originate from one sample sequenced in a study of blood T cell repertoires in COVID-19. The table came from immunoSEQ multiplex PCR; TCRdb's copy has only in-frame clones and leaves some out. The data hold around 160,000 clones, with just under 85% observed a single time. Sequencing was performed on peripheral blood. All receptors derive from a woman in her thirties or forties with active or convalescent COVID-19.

CDR3 loop: CASSPDFLGTQYF. DNA of the CDR3: TGTGCCAGCAGCCCTGACTTCCTCGGTACGCAGTATTTT. The chain uses TRBV9 and TRBJ2-3, with no clear D. Germline V gene sequence: CDR1 SGDLS, CDR2 YYNGEE. Trimming stripped 4 bases from V and 8 bases from J, with 14 bases between. CDR3 length: 13 amino acids.

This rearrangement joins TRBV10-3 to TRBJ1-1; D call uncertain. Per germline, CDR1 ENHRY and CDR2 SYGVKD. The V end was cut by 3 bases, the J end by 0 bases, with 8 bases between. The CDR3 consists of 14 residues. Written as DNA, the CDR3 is TGTGCCATCAGTGACCGGACTATGAACACTGAAGCTTTCTTT. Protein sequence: CAISDRTMNTEAFF.

The CDR3, as DNA: TGCGCCAGCAGCGGGGGACAAACCCTCCACTTT. It codes for CASSGGQTLHF. The chain combines TRBV5-1 with TRBJ1-6, with D perhaps TRBD1 (6 bases). This CDR3 region has 11 residues. Germline CDR1 and CDR2: SGHRS and YFSETQ. Trimming took off 4 bases at V and 14 bases at J, with 10 bases between the two ends.

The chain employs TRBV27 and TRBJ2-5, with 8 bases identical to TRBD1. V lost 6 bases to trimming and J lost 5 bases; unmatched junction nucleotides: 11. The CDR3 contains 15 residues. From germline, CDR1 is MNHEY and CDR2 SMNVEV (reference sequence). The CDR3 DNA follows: TGTGCCAGCAGCTTTGGTCCAGGGGGCGGGGAGACCCAGTACTTC. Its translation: CASSFGPGGGETQYF.

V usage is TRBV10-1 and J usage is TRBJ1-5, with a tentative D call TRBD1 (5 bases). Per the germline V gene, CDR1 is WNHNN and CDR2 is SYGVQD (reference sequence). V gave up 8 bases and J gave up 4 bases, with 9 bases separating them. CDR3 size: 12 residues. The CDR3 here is CASGQGNQPQHF. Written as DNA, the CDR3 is TGCGCCAGCGGTCAGGGAAATCAGCCCCAGCATTTT.

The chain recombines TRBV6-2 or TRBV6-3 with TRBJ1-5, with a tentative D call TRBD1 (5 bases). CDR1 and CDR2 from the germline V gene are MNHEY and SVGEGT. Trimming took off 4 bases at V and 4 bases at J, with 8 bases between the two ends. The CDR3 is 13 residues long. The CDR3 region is CASSFGGNQPQHF. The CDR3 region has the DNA TGTGCCAGCAGTTTTGGGGGGAATCAGCCCCAGCATTTT.

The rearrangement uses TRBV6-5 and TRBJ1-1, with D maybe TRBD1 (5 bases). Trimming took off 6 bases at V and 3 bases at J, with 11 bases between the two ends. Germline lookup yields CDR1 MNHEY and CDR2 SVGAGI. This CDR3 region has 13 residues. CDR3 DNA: TGTGCCAGCAGACTCAGGGAATACACTGAAGCTTTCTTT. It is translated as CASRLREYTEAFF.

This CDR3 is CASSRTGVNQPQHF. As DNA, the CDR3 is TGTGCCAGCAGCCGGACAGGAGTTAATCAGCCCCAGCATTTT. The V call is TRBV6-5, the J call TRBJ1-5; 7 bases agree with TRBD1. CDR1 and CDR2 (germline): MNHEY, SVGAGI. Losses at the gene ends were 6 bases for V and 4 bases for J; bases not matched to a gene: 6. The CDR3 runs to 14 residues.

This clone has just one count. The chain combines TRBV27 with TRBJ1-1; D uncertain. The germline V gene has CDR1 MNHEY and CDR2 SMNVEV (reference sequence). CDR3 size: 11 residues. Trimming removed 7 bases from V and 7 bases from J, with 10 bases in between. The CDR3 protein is CASIFGVEAFF. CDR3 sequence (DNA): TGTGCCAGCATCTTCGGGGTTGAAGCTTTCTTT.

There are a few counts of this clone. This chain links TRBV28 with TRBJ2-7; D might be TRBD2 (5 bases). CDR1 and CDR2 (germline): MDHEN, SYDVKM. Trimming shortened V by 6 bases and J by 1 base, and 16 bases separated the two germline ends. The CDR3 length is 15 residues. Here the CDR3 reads CASSPSGGGSYEQYF. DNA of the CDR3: TGTGCCAGCAGCCCCTCCGGCGGAGGATCCTACGAGCAGTACTTC.

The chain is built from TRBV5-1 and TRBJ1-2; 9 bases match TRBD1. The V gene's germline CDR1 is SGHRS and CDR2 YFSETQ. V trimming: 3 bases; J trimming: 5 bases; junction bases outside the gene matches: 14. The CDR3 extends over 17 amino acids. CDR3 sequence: CASSSRQGVVFNYGYTF. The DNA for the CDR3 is TGCGCCAGCAGCTCCCGACAGGGGGTAGTCTTTAATTATGGCTACACCTTC.

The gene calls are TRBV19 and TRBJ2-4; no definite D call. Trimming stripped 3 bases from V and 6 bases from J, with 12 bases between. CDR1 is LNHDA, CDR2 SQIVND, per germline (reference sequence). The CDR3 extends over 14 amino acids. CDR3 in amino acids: CASSMRSRANIQYF. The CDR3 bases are TGTGCCAGTAGTATGAGGAGTCGAGCAAACATTCAGTACTTC. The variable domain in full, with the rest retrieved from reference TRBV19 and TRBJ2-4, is DGGITQSPKYLFRKEGQNVTLSCEQNLNHDAMYWYRQDPGQGLRLIYYSQIVNDFQKGDIAEGYSVSREKKESFPLTVTSAQKNPTAFYLCASSMRSRANIQYFGAGTRLSVL.

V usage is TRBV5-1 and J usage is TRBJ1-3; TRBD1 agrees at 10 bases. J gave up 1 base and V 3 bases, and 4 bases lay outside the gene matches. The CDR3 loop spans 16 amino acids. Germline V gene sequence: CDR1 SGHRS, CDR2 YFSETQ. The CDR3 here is CASSWTGQGSGNTIYF. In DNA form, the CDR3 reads TGCGCCAGCAGCTGGACGGGACAGGGGTCTGGAAACACCATATATTTT.

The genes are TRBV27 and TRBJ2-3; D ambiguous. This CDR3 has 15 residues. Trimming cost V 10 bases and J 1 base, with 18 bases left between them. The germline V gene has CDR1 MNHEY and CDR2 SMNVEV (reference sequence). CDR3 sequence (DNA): TGTGCCACAACCCGGCGGCGATACGGCACAGATACGCAGTATTTT. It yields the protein CATTRRRYGTDTQYF.

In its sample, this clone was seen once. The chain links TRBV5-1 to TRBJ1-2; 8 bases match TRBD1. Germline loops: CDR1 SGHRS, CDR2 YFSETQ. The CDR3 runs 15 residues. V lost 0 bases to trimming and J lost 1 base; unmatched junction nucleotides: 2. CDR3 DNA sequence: TGCGCCAGCAGCTTGGTACAGGGGGGTAACTATGGCTACACCTTC. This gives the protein CASSLVQGGNYGYTF.